The entry below describes one T cell receptor beta chain. This sample was taken from a study of blood T cells in healthy people across ages. About the research overall: Using template switching, researchers captured about one barcoded beta molecule for each two T cells.

The length of the CDR3 is 14 residues. The germline gives CDR1 SGHDT, CDR2 YYEEEE. The trim removed 4 bases at V and 6 bases at J, leaving 7 bases unmatched. Sample-barcoded 5' priming and a J-beta primer mix drove a second PCR of about 7 to 12 cycles. TCRdb re-derived calls from the 5' RACE reads in MiXCR, one entry per CDR3 protein. The sample contains 500,000 to 600,000 distinct CDR3 sequences, approximately 30% of which appear only once. Sequencing input: blood. The clonotype was recovered from a woman in her 70s in good health. This sequence joins TRBV5-6 and TRBJ2-7; 10 bases align to TRBD2. The CDR3 DNA is TGTGCCAGCAGCACAGCGGGGGGGCCGCGCGAGCAGTACTTC. It yields the protein CASSTAGGPREQYF.